These T cell receptor beta chains were read from a single sample in a study of molecular identifiers for immune sequencing clone quantification. One entry per CDR3 protein results from TCRdb running MiXCR on the PCR reads. The sample gives about 68,000 distinct CDR3 sequences, over 15% of which show up once; about 1.5% is in the top ten. The sample was naive CD8+ T cells from blood, with Jurkat cell RNA spiked in. The receptors originated from a human donor in good health. Some libraries in this study had Jurkat cell RNA spiked in. CDR3s include the opening cysteine and the closing phenylalanine or tryptophan. The order of the fields is CDR3 length, J gene, V gene, clone size, D gene, CDR3 protein, CDR3 DNA. A D gene is named only where the DNA matches it firmly. Where a row states a size, it is once, few, many or the class of an expanded clone; other rows omit it.

17	TRBJ2-3	TRBV29-1	many	TRBD2	CSVNPTSGRAKSDTQYF	TGCAGCGTTAACCCGACTAGCGGGAGGGCAAAGTCAGATACGCAGTATTTT
16	TRBJ2-2	TRBV12-3/TRBV12-4	few	TRBD1	CASSHGTGTNTGELFF	TGTGCCAGCAGCCACGGGACAGGGACGAACACCGGGGAGCTGTTTTTT
12	TRBJ2-7	TRBV27	.	.	CASGTQGYGQYF	TGTGCCAGCGGTACACAGGGCTACGGGCAGTACTTC
14	TRBJ1-2	TRBV10-3	many	.	CAISEPVTRGGYTF	TGTGCCATCAGTGAGCCCGTTACCAGGGGTGGCTACACCTTC
13	TRBJ2-7	TRBV29-1	few	.	CSVKGGKDYEQYF	TGCAGCGTGAAGGGTGGGAAGGACTACGAGCAGTACTTC
15	TRBJ2-5	TRBV27	many	.	CASSLYYTLRETQYF	TGTGCCAGCAGTTTATACTATACGCTACGAGAGACCCAGTACTTC
12	TRBJ2-7	TRBV2	.	.	CASRWDTYEQYF	TGTGCCAGCAGATGGGACACCTACGAGCAGTACTTC
17	TRBJ2-3	TRBV4-1	.	TRBD2	CVSSQRLRELSTDTQYF	TGCGTCAGCAGCCAAAGGTTGCGGGAGTTGAGCACAGATACACAGTATTTT
16	TRBJ2-2	TRBV7-9	many	TRBD1	CASSSGQGINTGELFF	TGTGCCAGCAGCTCCGGACAGGGGATAAACACCGGGGAGCTGTTTTTT
14	TRBJ1-4	TRBV5-1	.	.	CASSQISLNEKLFF	TGCGCCAGCAGCCAAATATCTCTTAATGAAAAACTGTTTTTT
23	TRBJ2-5	TRBV27	few	TRBD2	CASSSTYHPRLAGEQGQQETQYF	TGTGCCAGCAGTTCAACATACCACCCTAGGCTAGCGGGAGAGCAGGGACAACAAGAGACCCAGTACTTC
12	TRBJ2-7	TRBV4-2	many	.	CASSQDDYEQYF	TGTGCCAGCAGCCAAGATGATTACGAGCAGTACTTC
15	TRBJ2-3	TRBV28	many	.	CASSAPVQGSDTQYF	TGTGCCAGCAGTGCCCCGGTACAGGGTTCAGATACGCAGTATTTT
15	TRBJ2-1	TRBV11-2	many	TRBD2	CASSSSGSLVNEQFF	TGTGCCAGCAGCTCTAGCGGGAGTCTGGTAAATGAGCAGTTCTTC
18	TRBJ2-3	TRBV19	many	.	CASSMVFVRRDSTDTQYF	TGTGCCAGTAGTATGGTCTTTGTCCGGAGGGACAGCACAGATACGCAGTATTTT
14	TRBJ2-7	TRBV29-1	many	TRBD1	CSVEDRTGNHEQYF	TGCAGCGTTGAAGACCGGACAGGGAACCACGAGCAGTACTTC
17	TRBJ2-1	TRBV4-2	few	TRBD2	CASSQDRAGGPYNEQFF	TGTGCCAGCAGCCAAGATCGTGCGGGAGGGCCTTACAATGAGCAGTTCTTC
14	TRBJ2-7	TRBV28	many	.	CASSWGTQNYEQYF	TGTGCCAGCAGTTGGGGGACACAGAACTACGAGCAGTACTTC
15	TRBJ2-3	TRBV5-6	few	.	CASSLQGTSTDTQYF	TGTGCCAGCAGCCTACAGGGGACTAGCACAGATACGCAGTATTTT
15	TRBJ1-1	TRBV12-5	many	.	CASGLAAGGYTEAFF	TGTGCTAGTGGTTTGGCAGCGGGGGGTTACACTGAAGCTTTCTTT
16	TRBJ2-3	TRBV29-1	.	.	CSVHIPWTASTDMQYF	TGCAGCGTGCACATCCCCTGGACAGCTAGCACAGATATGCAGTATTTT
13	TRBJ2-7	TRBV5-4	.	TRBD2	CASRPGLAYEQYF	TGTGCCAGCAGACCCGGACTAGCCTACGAGCAGTACTTC
16	TRBJ2-1	TRBV24-1	many	TRBD1	CATSDQTQGRYNEQFF	TGTGCCACCAGTGATCAGACACAGGGGCGCTACAATGAGCAGTTCTTC
15	TRBJ1-1	TRBV4-1	many	.	CASSLTTGIRTEAFF	TGCGCCAGCAGCCTTACGACGGGGATTCGCACTGAAGCTTTCTTT
13	TRBJ1-1	TRBV27	many	.	CASSAKMNTEAFF	TGTGCCAGCAGTGCCAAAATGAACACTGAAGCTTTCTTT
12	TRBJ2-3	TRBV29-1	medium-sized	TRBD2	CSAWEGLDTQYF	TGCAGCGCATGGGAGGGCCTCGATACGCAGTATTTT
15	TRBJ2-3	TRBV28	many	.	CASRGLWGDQDTQYF	TGTGCCAGCAGGGGGTTGTGGGGCGACCAGGATACGCAGTATTTT
12	TRBJ2-7	TRBV6-6	.	.	CASIGSAYEQYF	TGTGCCAGCATCGGCAGTGCCTACGAGCAGTACTTC
15	TRBJ2-3	TRBV7-6	many	.	CASSFTGERTDTQYF	TGTGCCAGCAGCTTTACGGGGGAGCGGACAGATACGCAGTATTTT
13	TRBJ2-7	TRBV19	many	.	CASSIVGDPEQYF	TGTGCCAGTAGTATAGTCGGGGACCCCGAGCAGTACTTC
14	TRBJ2-3	TRBV20-1	many	.	CSARDQGGADTQYF	TGCAGTGCTAGAGATCAAGGTGGGGCAGATACGCAGTATTTT
13	TRBJ2-3	TRBV27	many	TRBD2	CVSWGGAPDTQYF	TGTGTCTCCTGGGGGGGAGCCCCAGATACGCAGTATTTT
16	TRBJ2-1	TRBV7-2	many	TRBD2	CASSTGLAGGYNEQFF	TGTGCCAGCAGCACGGGACTAGCGGGGGGCTACAATGAGCAGTTCTTC
16	TRBJ2-1	TRBV20-1	many	.	CSAMFSPTARRNEQFF	TGCAGTGCCATGTTCTCCCCAACGGCCCGGAGAAATGAGCAGTTCTTC
17	TRBJ1-1	TRBV25-1	many	.	CASSEDYSTALNTEAFF	TGTGCCAGCAGTGAAGATTATTCGACAGCCCTGAACACTGAAGCTTTCTTT
13	TRBJ1-1	TRBV10-3	many	TRBD1	CAISLTGVTEAFF	TGTGCCATCAGCCTGACAGGGGTCACTGAAGCTTTCTTT
17	TRBJ2-1	TRBV7-9	many	TRBD2	CASSLAVVAGDISEQFF	TGTGCCAGCAGCTTAGCGGTGGTGGCGGGAGATATCAGTGAGCAGTTCTTC
14	TRBJ2-7	TRBV28	.	.	CASSLIGVSYEQYF	TGTGCCAGCAGTCTTATCGGAGTATCCTACGAGCAGTACTTC
14	TRBJ2-7	TRBV27	many	TRBD1	CASSLFRTGVEQYF	TGTGCCAGCAGTTTATTTCGGACAGGGGTCGAGCAGTACTTC
17	TRBJ2-3	TRBV12-3/TRBV12-4	many	TRBD2	CASSPTTSGRYTDTQYF	TGTGCCAGCAGTCCGACGACTAGCGGGAGATACACAGATACGCAGTATTTT
13	TRBJ2-7	TRBV12-3/TRBV12-4	many	.	CASSAGLYYEQYF	TGTGCCAGCAGTGCGGGACTCTATTACGAGCAGTACTTC
17	TRBJ2-7	TRBV29-1	.	TRBD2	CSVEDSSSAGVSYEQYF	TGCAGCGTTGAAGACTCGAGCTCCGCGGGGGTTTCCTACGAGCAGTACTTC
15	TRBJ2-7	TRBV6-5	many	.	CASSYGADSNYEQYF	TGTGCCAGCAGTTACGGAGCGGACAGTAACTACGAGCAGTACTTC
13	TRBJ2-7	TRBV7-8	many	TRBD2	CASSQGRVYEQYF	TGTGCCAGCAGCCAAGGGAGGGTCTACGAGCAGTACTTC
17	TRBJ2-7	TRBV11-2	.	.	CASSLGYAGWSSYEQYF	TGTGCCAGCAGCTTAGGTTACGCCGGTTGGAGCTCCTACGAGCAGTACTTC
15	TRBJ2-5	TRBV7-9	.	.	CASSSKTGWQETQYF	TGTGCCAGCAGCTCTAAGACAGGTTGGCAAGAGACCCAGTACTTC